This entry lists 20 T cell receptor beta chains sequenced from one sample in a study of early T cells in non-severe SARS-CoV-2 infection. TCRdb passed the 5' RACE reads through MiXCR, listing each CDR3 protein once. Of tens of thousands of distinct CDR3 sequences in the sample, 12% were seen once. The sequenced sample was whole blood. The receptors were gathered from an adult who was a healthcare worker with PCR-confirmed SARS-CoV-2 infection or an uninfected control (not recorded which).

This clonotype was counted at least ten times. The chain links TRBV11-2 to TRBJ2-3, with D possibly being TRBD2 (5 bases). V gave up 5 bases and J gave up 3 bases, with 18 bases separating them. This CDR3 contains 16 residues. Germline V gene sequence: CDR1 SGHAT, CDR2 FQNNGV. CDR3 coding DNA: TGTGCCAGCAGCATTTTCGGGATGGCGAGGACAGATACGCAGTATTTT. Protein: CASSIFGMARTDTQYF.

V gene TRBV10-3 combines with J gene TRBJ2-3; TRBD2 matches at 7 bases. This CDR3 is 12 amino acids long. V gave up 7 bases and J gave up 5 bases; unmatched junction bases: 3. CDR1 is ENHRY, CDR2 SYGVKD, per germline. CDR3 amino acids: CAINTGGDTQYF. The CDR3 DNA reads TGTGCCATCAACACGGGGGGAGATACGCAGTATTTT.

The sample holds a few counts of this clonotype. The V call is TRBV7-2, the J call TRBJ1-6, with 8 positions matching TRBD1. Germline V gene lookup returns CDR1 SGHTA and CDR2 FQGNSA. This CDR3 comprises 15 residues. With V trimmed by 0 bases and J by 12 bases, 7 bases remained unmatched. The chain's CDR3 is CASSLAVDGTGPLHF. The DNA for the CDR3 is TGTGCCAGCAGCTTAGCGGTGGACGGGACAGGACCCCTCCACTTT.

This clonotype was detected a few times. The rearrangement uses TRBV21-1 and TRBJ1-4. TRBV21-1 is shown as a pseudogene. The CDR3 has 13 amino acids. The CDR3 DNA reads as TGTGCCCGAGGACGGGGTCTAAATGAAAAACTGTTTTTT. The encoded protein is CARGRGLNEKLFF.

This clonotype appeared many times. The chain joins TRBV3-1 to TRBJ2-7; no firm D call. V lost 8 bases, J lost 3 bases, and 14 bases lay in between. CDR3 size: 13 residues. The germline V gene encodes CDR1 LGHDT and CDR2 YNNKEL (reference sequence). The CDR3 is CASSKGRNYEQYF. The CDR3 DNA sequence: TGTGCCAGCTCCAAAGGCAGAAACTACGAGCAGTACTTC.

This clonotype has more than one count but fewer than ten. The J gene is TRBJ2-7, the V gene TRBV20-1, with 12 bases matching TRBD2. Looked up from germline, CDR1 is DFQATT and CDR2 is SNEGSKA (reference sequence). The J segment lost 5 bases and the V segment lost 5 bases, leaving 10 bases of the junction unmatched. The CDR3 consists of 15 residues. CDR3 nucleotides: TGCAGTGCTCCAACCTCTAGCGGGAGGGCCGACGAGCAGTACTTC. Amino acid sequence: CSAPTSSGRADEQYF.

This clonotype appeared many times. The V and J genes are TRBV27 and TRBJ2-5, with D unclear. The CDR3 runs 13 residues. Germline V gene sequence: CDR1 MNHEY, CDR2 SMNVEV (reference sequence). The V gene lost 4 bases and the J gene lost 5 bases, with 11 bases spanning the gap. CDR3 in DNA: TGTGCCAGCAGTTACAGCCTCGGGGAGACCCAGTACTTC. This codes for CASSYSLGETQYF.

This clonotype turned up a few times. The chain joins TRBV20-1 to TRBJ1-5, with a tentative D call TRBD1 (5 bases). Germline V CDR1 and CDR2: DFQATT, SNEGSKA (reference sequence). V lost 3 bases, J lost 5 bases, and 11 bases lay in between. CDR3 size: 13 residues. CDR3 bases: TGCAGTGCTAGTTTGCCAGGGCATCAGCCCCAGCATTTT. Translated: CSASLPGHQPQHF.

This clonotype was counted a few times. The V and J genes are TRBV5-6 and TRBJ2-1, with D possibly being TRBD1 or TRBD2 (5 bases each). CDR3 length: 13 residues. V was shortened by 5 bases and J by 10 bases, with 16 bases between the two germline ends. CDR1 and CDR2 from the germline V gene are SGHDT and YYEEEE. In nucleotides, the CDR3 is TGTGCCAGCAGACACGGGACGGGCGGGGAGCAGTTCTTC. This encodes CASRHGTGGEQFF. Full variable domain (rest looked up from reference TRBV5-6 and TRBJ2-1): DAGVTQSPTHLIKTRGQQVTLRCSPKSGHDTVSWYQQALGQGPQFIFQYYEEEERQRGNFPDRFSGHQFPNYSSELNVNALLLGDSALYLCASRHGTGGEQFFGPGTRLTVL.

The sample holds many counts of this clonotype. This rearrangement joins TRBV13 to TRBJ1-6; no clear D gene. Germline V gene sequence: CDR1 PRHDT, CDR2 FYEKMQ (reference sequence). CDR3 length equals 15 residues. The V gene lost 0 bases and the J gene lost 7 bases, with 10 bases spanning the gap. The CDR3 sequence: CASSLGAGLNSPLHF. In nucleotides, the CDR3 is TGTGCCAGCAGCTTAGGGGCGGGATTGAATTCACCCCTCCACTTT.

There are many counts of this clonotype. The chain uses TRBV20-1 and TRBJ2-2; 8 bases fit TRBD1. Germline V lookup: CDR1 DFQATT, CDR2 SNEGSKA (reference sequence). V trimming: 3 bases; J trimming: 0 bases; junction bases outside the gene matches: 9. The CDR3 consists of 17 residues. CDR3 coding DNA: TGCAGTGCTAGGGACAGGGCCCGGGGCGCGAACACCGGGGAGCTGTTTTTT. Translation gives CSARDRARGANTGELFF.

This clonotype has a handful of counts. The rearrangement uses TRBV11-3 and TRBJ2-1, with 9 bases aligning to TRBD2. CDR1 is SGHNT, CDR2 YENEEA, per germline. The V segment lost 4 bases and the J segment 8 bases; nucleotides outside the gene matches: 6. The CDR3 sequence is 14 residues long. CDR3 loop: CASSSFLAGDEQFF. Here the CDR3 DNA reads TGTGCCAGCAGCTCCTTTTTAGCGGGGGATGAGCAGTTCTTC.

CDR3 in DNA: TGTGCCTGGACCAAACCGGTTACCTACGAGCAGTACTTC. Encoded protein: CAWTKPVTYEQYF. The rearrangement links TRBV30 to TRBJ2-7; D not resolved. This CDR3 contains 13 residues. Germline assignment: CDR1 GTSNPN and CDR2 SVGIG (reference sequence). V dropped 4 bases and J dropped 2 bases, with 12 bases sitting between them.

The DNA of the CDR3 is TGTGCCTGGAGTGTACTAGGGGGAGATGGCTACACCTTC. Translation gives CAWSVLGGDGYTF. The rearrangement links TRBV30 to TRBJ1-2; D may be TRBD1 (6 bases). Between the trimmed V and J ends, which lost 0 bases and 6 bases, there was a span of 11 bases. This CDR3 is 13 amino acids long. Germline V gene data show CDR1 as GTSNPN and CDR2 as SVGIG (reference sequence).

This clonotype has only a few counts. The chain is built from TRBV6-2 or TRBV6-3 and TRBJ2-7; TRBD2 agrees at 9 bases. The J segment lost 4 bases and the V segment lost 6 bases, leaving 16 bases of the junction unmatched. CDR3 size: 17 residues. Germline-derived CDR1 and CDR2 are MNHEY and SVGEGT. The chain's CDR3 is CASSHRWERLAAYEQYF. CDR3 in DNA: TGTGCCAGCAGCCACCGGTGGGAGCGACTAGCGGCATACGAGCAGTACTTC.

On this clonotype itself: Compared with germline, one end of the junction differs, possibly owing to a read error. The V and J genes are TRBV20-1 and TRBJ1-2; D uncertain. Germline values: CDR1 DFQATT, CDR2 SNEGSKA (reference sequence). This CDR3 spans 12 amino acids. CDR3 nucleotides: TGCAGTGCTAAAACCTCCGACTACGGCTACACCTTC. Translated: CSAKTSDYGYTF.

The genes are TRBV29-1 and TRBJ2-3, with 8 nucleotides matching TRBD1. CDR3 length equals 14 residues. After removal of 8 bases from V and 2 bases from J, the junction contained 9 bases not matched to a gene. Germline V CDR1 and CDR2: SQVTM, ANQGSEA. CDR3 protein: CSIGGTGNTDTQYF. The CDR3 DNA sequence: TGCAGCATTGGGGGGACAGGAAACACAGATACGCAGTATTTT.

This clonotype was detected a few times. DNA of the CDR3: TGCGCCAGCAGCGTTACAGGGGGAAGCAATCAGCCCCAGCATTTT. Protein sequence: CASSVTGGSNQPQHF. The rearrangement uses TRBV5-1 and TRBJ1-5; 8 nucleotides agree with TRBD1. Germline V lookup: CDR1 SGHRS, CDR2 YFSETQ. The CDR3 extends over 15 amino acids. Unmatched junction bases numbered 4, after V lost 4 bases and J lost 1 base.

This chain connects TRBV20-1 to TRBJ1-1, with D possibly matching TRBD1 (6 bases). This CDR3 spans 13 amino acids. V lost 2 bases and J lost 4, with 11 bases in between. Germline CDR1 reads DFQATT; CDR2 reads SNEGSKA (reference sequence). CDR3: CSARQGTGTEAFF. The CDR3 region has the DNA TGCAGTGCTAGACAGGGGACGGGCACTGAAGCTTTCTTT.

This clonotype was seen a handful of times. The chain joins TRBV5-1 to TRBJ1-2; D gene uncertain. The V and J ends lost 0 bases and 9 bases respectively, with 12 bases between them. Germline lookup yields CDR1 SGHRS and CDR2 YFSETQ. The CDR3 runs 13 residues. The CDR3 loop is CASSLAAEGSYTF. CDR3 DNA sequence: TGCGCCAGCAGCTTGGCCGCTGAAGGGAGCTACACCTTC. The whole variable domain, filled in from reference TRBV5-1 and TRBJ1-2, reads KAGVTQTPRYLIKTRGQQVTLSCSPISGHRSVSWYQQTPGQGLQFLFEYFSETQRNKGNFPGRFSGRQFSNSRSEMNVSTLELGDSALYLCASSLAAEGSYTFGSGTRLTVV.